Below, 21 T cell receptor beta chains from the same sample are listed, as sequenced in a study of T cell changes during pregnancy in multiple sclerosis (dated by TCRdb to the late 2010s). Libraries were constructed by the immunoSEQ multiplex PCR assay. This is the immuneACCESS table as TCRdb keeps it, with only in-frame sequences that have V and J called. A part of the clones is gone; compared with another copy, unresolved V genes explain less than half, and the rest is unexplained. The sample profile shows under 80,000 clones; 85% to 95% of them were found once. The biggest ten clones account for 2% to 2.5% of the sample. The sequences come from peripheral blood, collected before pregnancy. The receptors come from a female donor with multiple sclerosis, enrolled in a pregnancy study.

The DNA of the CDR3 is TGTGCCTGGAGGCCCCTTGGGCTCCGCTATGAGGAGACCCAGTACTTC. This translates into CAWRPLGLRYEETQYF. The rearrangement joins TRBV30 to TRBJ2-5; D ambiguous. CDR3 size: 16 residues. Germline V gene sequence: CDR1 GTSNPN, CDR2 SVGIG (reference sequence). Trimming removed 3 bases at V and 5 bases at J, with 22 bases between.

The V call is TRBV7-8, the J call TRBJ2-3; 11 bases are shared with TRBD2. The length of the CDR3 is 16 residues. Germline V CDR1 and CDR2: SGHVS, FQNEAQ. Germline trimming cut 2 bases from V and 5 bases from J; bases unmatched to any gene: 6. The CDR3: CASSLLASGRKDTQYF. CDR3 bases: TGTGCCAGCAGCTTATTGGCTAGCGGGAGGAAAGATACGCAGTATTTT.

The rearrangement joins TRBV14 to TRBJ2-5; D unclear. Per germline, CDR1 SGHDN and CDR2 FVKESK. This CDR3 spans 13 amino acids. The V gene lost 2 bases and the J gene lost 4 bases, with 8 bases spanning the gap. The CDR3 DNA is TGTGCCAGCAGCCAATCATCGGGAGAGACCCAGTACTTC. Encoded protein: CASSQSSGETQYF. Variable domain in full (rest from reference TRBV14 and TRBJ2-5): EAGVTQFPSHSVIEKGQTVTLRCDPISGHDNLYWYRRVMGKEIKFLLHFVKESKQDESGMPNNRFLAERTGGTYSTLKVQPAELEDSGVYFCASSQSSGETQYFGPGTRLLVL.

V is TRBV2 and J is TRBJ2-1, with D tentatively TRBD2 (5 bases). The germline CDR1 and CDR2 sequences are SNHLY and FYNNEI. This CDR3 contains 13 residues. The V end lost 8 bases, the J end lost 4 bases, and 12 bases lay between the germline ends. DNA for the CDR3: TGTGCCAGCGTCCAGGAGGCTTACAATGAGCAGTTCTTC. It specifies CASVQEAYNEQFF.

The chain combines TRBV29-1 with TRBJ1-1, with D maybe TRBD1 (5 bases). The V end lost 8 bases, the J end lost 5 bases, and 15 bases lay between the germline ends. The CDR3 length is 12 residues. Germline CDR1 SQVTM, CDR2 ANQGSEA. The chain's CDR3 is CSLNSGVTEAFF. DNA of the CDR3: TGCAGCCTTAACTCGGGGGTAACTGAAGCTTTCTTT.

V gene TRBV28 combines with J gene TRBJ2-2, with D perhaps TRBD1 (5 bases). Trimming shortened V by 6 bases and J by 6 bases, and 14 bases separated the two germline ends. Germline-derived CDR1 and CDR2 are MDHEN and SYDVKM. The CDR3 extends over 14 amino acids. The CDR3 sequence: CASSPLGAAGELFF. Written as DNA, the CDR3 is TGTGCCAGCAGCCCCCTAGGGGCCGCCGGGGAGCTGTTTTTT.

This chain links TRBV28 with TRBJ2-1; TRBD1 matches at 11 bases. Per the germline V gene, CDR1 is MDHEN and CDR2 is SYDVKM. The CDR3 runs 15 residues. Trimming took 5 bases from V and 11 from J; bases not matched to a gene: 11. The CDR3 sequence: CASSARAGTGGQQFF. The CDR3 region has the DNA TGTGCCAGCAGTGCGAGGGCCGGGACAGGGGGGCAGCAGTTCTTC.

CDR3 region: CASRTRGLYNEQFF. CDR3 nucleotide sequence: TGTGCCAGCAGAACGAGGGGGCTCTACAATGAGCAGTTCTTC. The chain uses TRBV27 and TRBJ2-1; 7 bases line up with TRBD1. J was trimmed by 3 bases and V by 6 bases; bases with no gene match: 5. From germline, CDR1 is MNHEY and CDR2 SMNVEV (reference sequence). This CDR3 spans 14 amino acids.

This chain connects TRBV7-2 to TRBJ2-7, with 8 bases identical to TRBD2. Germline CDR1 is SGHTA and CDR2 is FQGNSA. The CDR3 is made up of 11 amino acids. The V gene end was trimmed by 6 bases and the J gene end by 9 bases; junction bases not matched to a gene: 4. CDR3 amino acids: CASSTGGRQYF. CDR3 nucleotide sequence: TGTGCCAGCAGTACGGGAGGGCGGCAGTACTTC. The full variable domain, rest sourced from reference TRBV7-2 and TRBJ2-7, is GAGVSQSPSNKVTEKGKDVELRCDPISGHTALYWYRQSLGQGLEFLIYFQGNSAPDKSGLPSDRFSAERTGGSVSTLTIQRTQQEDSAVYLCASSTGGRQYFGPGTRLTVT.

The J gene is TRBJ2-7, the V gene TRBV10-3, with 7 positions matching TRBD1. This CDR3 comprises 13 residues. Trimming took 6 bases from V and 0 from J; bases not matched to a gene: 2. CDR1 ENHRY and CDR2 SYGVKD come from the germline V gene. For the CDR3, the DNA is TGTGCCATCAGCTGGGACAGCTCCTACGAGCAGTACTTC. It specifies CAISWDSSYEQYF.

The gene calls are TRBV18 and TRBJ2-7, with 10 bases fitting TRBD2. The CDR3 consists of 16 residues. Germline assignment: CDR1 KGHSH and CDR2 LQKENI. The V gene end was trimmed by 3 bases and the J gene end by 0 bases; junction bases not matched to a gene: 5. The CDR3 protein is CASSPISGRPSYEQYF. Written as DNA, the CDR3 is TGTGCCAGCTCACCTATTAGCGGGAGGCCCTCCTACGAGCAGTACTTC.

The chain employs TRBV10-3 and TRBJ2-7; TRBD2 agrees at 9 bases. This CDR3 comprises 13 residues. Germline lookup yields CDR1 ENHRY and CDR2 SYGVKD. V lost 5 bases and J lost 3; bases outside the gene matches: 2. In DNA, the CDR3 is TGTGCCATCAGTCTAGCGGGGCTCTACGAGCAGTACTTC. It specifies CAISLAGLYEQYF.

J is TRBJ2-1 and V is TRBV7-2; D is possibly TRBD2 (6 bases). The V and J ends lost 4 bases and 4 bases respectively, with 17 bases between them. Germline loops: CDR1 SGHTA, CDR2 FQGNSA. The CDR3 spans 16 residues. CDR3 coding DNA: TGTGCCAGCAGCTCCTTGTGGACGGGAGTTTACAATGAGCAGTTCTTC. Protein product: CASSSLWTGVYNEQFF.

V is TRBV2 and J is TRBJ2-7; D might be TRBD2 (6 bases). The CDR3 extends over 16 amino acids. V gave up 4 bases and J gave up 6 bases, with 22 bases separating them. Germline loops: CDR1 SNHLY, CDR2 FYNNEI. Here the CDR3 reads CASSVLQGGPWGEQYF. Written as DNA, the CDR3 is TGTGCCAGCAGTGTCCTCCAGGGAGGCCCGTGGGGCGAGCAGTACTTC.

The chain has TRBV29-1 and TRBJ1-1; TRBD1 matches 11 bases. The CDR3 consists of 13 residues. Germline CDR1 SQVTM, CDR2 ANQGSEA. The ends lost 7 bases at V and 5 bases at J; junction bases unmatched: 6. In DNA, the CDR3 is TGCAGCGCCGGACAGGGGGCACGGACTGAAGCTTTCTTT. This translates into CSAGQGARTEAFF. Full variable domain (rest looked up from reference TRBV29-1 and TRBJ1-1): SAVISQKPSRDICQRGTSLTIQCQVDSQVTMMFWYRQQPGQSLTLIATANQGSEATYESGFVIDKFPISRPNLTFSTLTVSNMSPEDSSIYLCSAGQGARTEAFFGQGTRLTVV.

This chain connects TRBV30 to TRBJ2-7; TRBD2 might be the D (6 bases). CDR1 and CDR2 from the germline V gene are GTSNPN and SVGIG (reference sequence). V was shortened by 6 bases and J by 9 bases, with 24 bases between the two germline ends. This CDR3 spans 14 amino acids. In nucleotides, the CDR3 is TGTGCCTGCCGGGACTCTCAAGCGATTACAGGGCAGTACTTC. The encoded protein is CACRDSQAITGQYF.

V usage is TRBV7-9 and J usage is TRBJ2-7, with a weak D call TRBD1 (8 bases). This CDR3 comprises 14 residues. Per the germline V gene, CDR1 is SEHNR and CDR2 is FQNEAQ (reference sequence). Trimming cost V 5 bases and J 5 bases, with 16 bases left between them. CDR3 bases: TGTGCCAGCAGCCCCCGGACAGGGAGGGACGAGCAGTACTTC. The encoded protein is CASSPRTGRDEQYF.

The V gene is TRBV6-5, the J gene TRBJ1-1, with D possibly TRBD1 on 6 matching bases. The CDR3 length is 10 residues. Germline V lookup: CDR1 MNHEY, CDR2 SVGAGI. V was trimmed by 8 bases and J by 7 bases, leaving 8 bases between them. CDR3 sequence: CASGQLEAFF. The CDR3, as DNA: TGTGCCAGCGGACAGCTTGAAGCTTTCTTT.

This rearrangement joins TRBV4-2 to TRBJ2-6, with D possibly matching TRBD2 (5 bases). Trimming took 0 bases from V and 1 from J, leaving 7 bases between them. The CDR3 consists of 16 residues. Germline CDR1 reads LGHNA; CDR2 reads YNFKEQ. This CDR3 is CASSQDWESGANVLTF. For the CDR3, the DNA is TGTGCCAGCAGCCAAGATTGGGAGTCTGGGGCCAACGTCCTGACTTTC.

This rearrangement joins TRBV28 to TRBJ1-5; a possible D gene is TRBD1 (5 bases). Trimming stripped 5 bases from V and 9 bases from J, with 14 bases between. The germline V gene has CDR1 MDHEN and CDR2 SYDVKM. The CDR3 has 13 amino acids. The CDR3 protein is CASSRREAGPQHF. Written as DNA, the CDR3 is TGTGCCAGCAGTCGCAGGGAGGCGGGGCCCCAGCATTTT.

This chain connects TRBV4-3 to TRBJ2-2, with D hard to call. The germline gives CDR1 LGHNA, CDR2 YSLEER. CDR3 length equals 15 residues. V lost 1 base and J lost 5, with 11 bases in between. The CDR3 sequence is CASSQVWSVTGELFF. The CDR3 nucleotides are TGCGCCAGCAGCCAAGTGTGGAGCGTTACCGGGGAGCTGTTTTTT.